The present entry profiles one TCR beta chain with its context. CDR1 and CDR2 from the germline V gene are LNHDA and SQIVND (reference sequence). The CDR3 spans 13 residues. V lost 9 bases to trimming and J lost 5 bases; unmatched junction nucleotides: 8. Assignments of participants to cohorts depended upon their own reported clinical history. Two consecutive negative NP/OP PCR tests, clearance, or resolved symptoms defined Cohort 3 recovery. These data belong to a study of blood T cell repertoires in COVID-19. The wider study: Spain, Italy and the United States supplied samples that represented acute and convalescent COVID-19. T cells, B-cell-depleted T cells, or PBMCs supplied cDNA or gDNA.

Generated by immunoSEQ multiplex PCR, the TCRdb table keeps only in-frame clones and is missing some. The sample lists some 300,000 clones, around 86% occurring once. The gene calls are TRBV19 and TRBJ1-2, with 8 positions matching TRBD1. The sequencing input was PBMCs or T cells enriched from blood (not recorded which). This receptor was taken from a woman aged 35 to 49 who had recovered from COVID-19. DNA for the CDR3: TGTGCCAGCCTCAGGGGGCCGGGGTATGGCTACACCTTC. Its protein is CASLRGPGYGYTF. The variable domain in full, with the rest retrieved from reference TRBV19 and TRBJ1-2, is DGGITQSPKYLFRKEGQNVTLSCEQNLNHDAMYWYRQDPGQGLRLIYYSQIVNDFQKGDIAEGYSVSREKKESFPLTVTSAQKNPTAFYLCASLRGPGYGYTFGSGTRLTVV.